These 32 T cell receptor beta chains share one sample of origin, sequenced in a study of cytomegalovirus exposure and HLA in healthy donors (dated by TCRdb to the late 2010s). Libraries were made using the immunoSEQ multiplex PCR assay. TCRdb took over this immuneACCESS table, retaining in-frame rearrangements with V and J assigned. Such tables are incomplete; in checked studies, under half of the missing clones stem from an unresolved V gene, and the remainder is unexplained. This sample is represented by more than 200,000 clones; more than 85% of them were singletons. More than 10% of the sample comes from the top ten. What was sequenced was PBMCs. The receptors originated from a man aged 18 to 29 in good health and CMV-seropositive.

The CDR3 sequence: CASSLGQMINTEAFF. In DNA form, the CDR3 reads TGTGCCAGCAGCTTGGGACAGATGATTAACACTGAAGCTTTCTTT. The chain employs TRBV5-4 and TRBJ1-1; tentative D call: TRBD1 (5 bases). This CDR3 region has 15 residues. Deletions cut 0 bases from V and 2 bases from J, with 11 bases between. Germline lookup yields CDR1 SGHNT and CDR2 YYREEE (reference sequence).

V is TRBV5-1 and J is TRBJ2-1; D unclear. The CDR3 extends over 15 amino acids. The germline V gene encodes CDR1 SGHRS and CDR2 YFSETQ. V lost 4 bases and J lost 0, with 11 bases in between. The CDR3 protein is CASSQSIASYNEQFF. For the CDR3, the DNA is TGCGCCAGCAGCCAATCGATCGCCTCCTACAATGAGCAGTTCTTC.

The rearrangement joins TRBV2 to TRBJ2-2; D not resolved. This CDR3 has 13 residues. Looked up from germline, CDR1 is SNHLY and CDR2 is FYNNEI. V shed 2 bases and J shed 2 bases, with 3 bases lying between them. CDR3 in DNA: TGTGCCAGCAGTGAAAGTAACACCGGGGAGCTGTTTTTT. Amino acid sequence: CASSESNTGELFF.

CDR3 amino acids: CAWRSWGSNEKLFF. The DNA of the CDR3 is TGTGCCTGGAGATCTTGGGGGAGTAATGAAAAACTGTTTTTT. The genes are TRBV30 and TRBJ1-4, with D maybe TRBD1 (5 bases). The CDR3 loop spans 14 amino acids. The V gene's germline CDR1 is GTSNPN and CDR2 SVGIG (reference sequence). Trimming took 3 bases from V and 4 from J, leaving 12 bases between them.

The chain links TRBV14 to TRBJ2-1; TRBD2 might be the D (6 bases). The CDR3 sequence is 17 residues long. Trimming took 5 bases from V and 2 from J, leaving 19 bases between them. Germline values: CDR1 SGHDN, CDR2 FVKESK. The CDR3 coding sequence is TGTGCCAGCAGCGCTACTAGGGCGGGACTCGCCTACAATGAGCAGTTCTTC. It is translated as CASSATRAGLAYNEQFF.

The chain is built from TRBV7-9 and TRBJ2-7; no firm D call. Germline lookup yields CDR1 SEHNR and CDR2 FQNEAQ (reference sequence). V lost 5 bases to trimming and J lost 3 bases, with 8 bases between them. The CDR3 has 12 amino acids. The CDR3 region has the DNA TGTGCCAGCAGCCAGGACGGCTACGAGCAGTACTTC. Translation gives CASSQDGYEQYF. The complete variable domain, with remaining parts taken from reference TRBV7-9 and TRBJ2-7, reads DTGVSQNPRHKITKRGQNVTFRCDPISEHNRLYWYRQTLGQGPEFLTYFQNEAQLEKSRLLSDRFSAERPKGSFSTLEIQRTEQGDSAMYLCASSQDGYEQYFGPGTRLTVT.

This rearrangement joins TRBV19 to TRBJ2-6; D is unresolved. Germline V gene data show CDR1 as LNHDA and CDR2 as SQIVND (reference sequence). The CDR3 has 12 residues. The V end was cut by 5 bases, the J end by 1 base, with 0 bases between. The CDR3 DNA follows: TGTGCCAGTAGTTCTGGGGCCAACGTCCTGACTTTC. It encodes CASSSGANVLTF.

This clone came up a few times. The chain couples TRBV5-4 to TRBJ2-7; D not certain. Germline V gene sequence: CDR1 SGHNT, CDR2 YYREEE (reference sequence). V lost 4 bases and J lost 7, with 15 bases in between. This CDR3 has 13 amino acids. CDR3 bases: TGTGCCAGCAGCACGACCAGACGCGGTGAGCAGTACTTC. It specifies CASSTTRRGEQYF.

The genes are TRBV30 and TRBJ1-1; no clear D gene. The ends were cut back, 3 bases at V and 11 bases at J, with 22 bases in the middle. This CDR3 region has 14 residues. Germline CDR1 reads GTSNPN; CDR2 reads SVGIG (reference sequence). Written as DNA, the CDR3 is TGTGCCTGGAGACAGACCGCTTTGACGGCCCCGGCTTTCTTT. Protein sequence: CAWRQTALTAPAFF.

The genes are TRBV28 and TRBJ1-1; 7 bases match TRBD1. J lost 1 base, V lost 5 bases, and 7 bases had no gene match. CDR1 and CDR2 from the germline V gene are MDHEN and SYDVKM. The CDR3 runs to 15 residues. The DNA of the CDR3 is TGTGCCAGCAGTCGAGACAGGGCAAAGAACACTGAAGCTTTCTTT. This sequence encodes CASSRDRAKNTEAFF.

The chain uses TRBV9 and TRBJ1-1, with a weak D call TRBD1 (6 bases). Germline V gives CDR1 SGDLS, CDR2 YYNGEE. The CDR3 runs 15 residues. Trimming pared 4 bases from V and 4 bases from J, leaving 17 bases between. The CDR3 protein is CASSSRTGNGTEAFF. The CDR3 DNA reads TGTGCCAGCAGCTCCCGAACAGGGAACGGCACTGAAGCTTTCTTT.

The chain is built from TRBV6-1 and TRBJ2-5, with D possibly matching TRBD2 (6 bases). V lost 7 bases and J lost 3, with 12 bases in between. The CDR3 consists of 13 residues. Germline V gene sequence: CDR1 MNHNS, CDR2 SASEGT. This CDR3 is CASTPWGEETQYF. CDR3 nucleotides: TGTGCCAGCACCCCTTGGGGGGAAGAGACCCAGTACTTC.

V gene TRBV5-6 combines with J gene TRBJ1-1, with D unclear. The CDR3 loop spans 14 amino acids. CDR1 and CDR2 (germline): SGHDT, YYEEEE. V shed 4 bases and J shed 3 bases, with 13 bases lying between them. The CDR3 DNA follows: TGTGCCAGCAGCCGACTTAAGAGGGACACTGAAGCTTTCTTT. Translated, it gives CASSRLKRDTEAFF.

The DNA of the CDR3 is TGTGCTAGTGGTTCACCGGGACCTGTGAACACTGAAGCTTTCTTT. Its protein is CASGSPGPVNTEAFF. The chain carries TRBV12-5 and TRBJ1-1; D is perhaps TRBD1 (5 bases). Looked up from germline, CDR1 is LGHNT and CDR2 is FRNRAP. The CDR3 consists of 15 residues. The V end lost 4 bases, the J end lost 0 bases, and 12 bases lay between the germline ends.

The chain combines TRBV6-1 with TRBJ2-1; perhaps TRBD2 as D (6 bases). Deletions cut 4 bases from V and 9 bases from J, with 16 bases between. The CDR3 totals 14 residues. In germline, CDR1 is MNHNS, CDR2 SASEGT. The CDR3 region is CASSVGGRRGEQFF. CDR3 DNA sequence: TGTGCCAGCAGTGTCGGGGGAAGGAGAGGTGAGCAGTTCTTC.

This clone was found a few times. The chain is built from TRBV28 and TRBJ1-5; 11 bases fit TRBD1. CDR3 length: 16 residues. Germline CDR1 reads MDHEN; CDR2 reads SYDVKM. Trimming at V came to 3 bases and at J to 9 bases, leaving 10 bases not matched to a gene. CDR3 sequence reads: CASSFPWDRGIRPQHF. The CDR3 DNA reads TGTGCCAGCAGTTTCCCCTGGGACAGGGGGATACGGCCCCAGCATTTT.

The chain joins TRBV9 to TRBJ2-6; 10 bases are shared with TRBD2. V shed 1 base and J 0 bases; nucleotides not matched to a gene: 4. The CDR3 is 18 amino acids. Per germline, CDR1 SGDLS and CDR2 YYNGEE. CDR3 nucleotide sequence: TGTGCCAGCAGCGTACTAGCGGGAGCCGTCTCTGGGGCCAACGTCCTGACTTTC. As protein: CASSVLAGAVSGANVLTF.

The chain uses TRBV19 and TRBJ1-1, with D possibly being TRBD1 (6 bases). Germline loops: CDR1 LNHDA, CDR2 SQIVND (reference sequence). V shed 8 bases and J shed 0 bases, with 13 bases lying between them. CDR3 size: 14 residues. CDR3 protein: CASGGRVMNTEAFF. In nucleotides, the CDR3 is TGTGCCAGTGGGGGGCGGGTCATGAACACTGAAGCTTTCTTT.

Concerning this clone itself: Other DNA sequences in the sample encode the same CDR3. The chain carries TRBV5-1 and TRBJ2-5; D is unresolved. Germline V gene data show CDR1 as SGHRS and CDR2 as YFSETQ. The ends were cut back, 1 base at V and 2 bases at J, with 6 bases in the middle. The CDR3 loop spans 13 amino acids. The CDR3 protein is CASSLPGQETQYF. The CDR3 DNA reads as TGCGCCAGCAGCTTGCCAGGACAAGAGACCCAGTACTTC.

V gene TRBV4-3 combines with J gene TRBJ1-1; TRBD1 agrees at 8 bases. The CDR3 sequence is 15 residues long. Unmatched junction bases numbered 3, after V lost 2 bases and J lost 1 base. CDR1 and CDR2 (germline): LGHNA, YSLEER. CDR3 DNA sequence: TGCGCCAGCAGCCAACCGGGACAGGCGAACACTGAAGCTTTCTTT. It encodes CASSQPGQANTEAFF.

The chain joins TRBV5-5 to TRBJ2-1, with D unresolved. Trimming took off 0 bases at V and 3 bases at J, with 7 bases between the two ends. CDR1 is SGHKS and CDR2 is YYEKEE in the germline V gene (reference sequence). The CDR3 has 14 residues. CDR3 bases: TGTGCCAGCAGCTTGGTGATAGGCTACAATGAGCAGTTCTTC. Translating it yields CASSLVIGYNEQFF.

The chain recombines TRBV30 with TRBJ1-5; D remains unclear. The CDR3 is made up of 15 amino acids. Germline V gene lookup returns CDR1 GTSNPN and CDR2 SVGIG (reference sequence). V lost 2 bases and J lost 0, with 11 bases in between. The CDR3 spells CAWSQLTGSNQPQHF. CDR3 bases: TGTGCCTGGAGTCAACTGACGGGTAGCAATCAGCCCCAGCATTTT.

The rearrangement uses TRBV5-1 and TRBJ2-5; 7 nucleotides agree with TRBD2. The CDR3 length is 16 residues. Germline-derived CDR1 and CDR2 are SGHRS and YFSETQ. With V trimmed by 3 bases and J by 0 bases, 8 bases remained unmatched. The CDR3 sequence: CASSSPGGRDQETQYF. The DNA for the CDR3 is TGCGCCAGCAGCTCCCCCGGGGGGAGGGACCAAGAGACCCAGTACTTC.

The chain carries TRBV6-5 and TRBJ1-1; the D is unclear. V lost 2 bases to trimming and J lost 5 bases, with 15 bases between them. Germline V CDR1 and CDR2: MNHEY, SVGAGI. CDR3 length equals 15 residues. Here the CDR3 DNA reads TGTGCCAGCAGTTACGGTGGCGGTGGCGGGACTGAAGCTTTCTTT. Translated: CASSYGGGGGTEAFF.

This sequence joins TRBV4-1 and TRBJ1-2, with 7 positions matching TRBD1. Germline V lookup: CDR1 MGHRA, CDR2 YSYEKL. V shed 2 bases, J shed 4 bases, and the junction held 7 bases outside the gene matches. There are 15 residues in the CDR3. In DNA form, the CDR3 reads TGCGCCAGCAGCCAAACGACAGGGCAAGTCTATGGCTACACCTTC. Amino acid sequence: CASSQTTGQVYGYTF.

The CDR3 DNA is TGTGCCAGCAGCGTATCTGAGCTTCGAAATGAGCAGTACTTC. Protein sequence: CASSVSELRNEQYF. The V gene is TRBV9, the J gene TRBJ2-7; D unresolved. There are 14 residues in the CDR3. V was pared by 1 base and J by 7 bases, with 15 bases between. CDR1 SGDLS and CDR2 YYNGEE come from the germline V gene.

This clone was observed a handful of times. The J gene is TRBJ2-5, the V gene TRBV5-6; TRBD1 matches at 8 bases. Losses at the gene ends were 6 bases for V and 5 bases for J; bases not matched to a gene: 15. Germline V gives CDR1 SGHDT, CDR2 YYEEEE. This CDR3 is 16 amino acids long. The CDR3 DNA reads as TGTGCCAGCAATTGGCGGTTGGGACAGGCGCGGGAGACCCAGTACTTC. As protein: CASNWRLGQARETQYF. The entire variable domain, with the rest obtained from reference TRBV5-6 and TRBJ2-5, is as follows: DAGVTQSPTHLIKTRGQQVTLRCSPKSGHDTVSWYQQALGQGPQFIFQYYEEEERQRGNFPDRFSGHQFPNYSSELNVNALLLGDSALYLCASNWRLGQARETQYFGPGTRLLVL.

This rearrangement joins TRBV18 to TRBJ1-2; tentative D call: TRBD1 (5 bases). Trimming pared 3 bases from V and 2 bases from J, leaving 10 bases between. This CDR3 spans 14 amino acids. From germline, CDR1 is KGHSH and CDR2 LQKENI. The CDR3 DNA is TGTGCCAGCTCACCCGATGGGGGGAACTATGGCTACACCTTC. It encodes CASSPDGGNYGYTF.

The gene calls are TRBV7-9 and TRBJ2-1, with a weak D call TRBD2 (5 bases). Germline CDR1 SEHNR, CDR2 FQNEAQ (reference sequence). The CDR3 covers 13 residues. V dropped 6 bases and J dropped 4 bases, with 10 bases sitting between them. The CDR3 is CASSQGLYNEQFF. In DNA form, the CDR3 reads TGTGCCAGCAGTCAAGGACTGTACAATGAGCAGTTCTTC.

The rearrangement links TRBV27 to TRBJ2-4; 7 nucleotides align to TRBD1. The CDR3 contains 16 residues. V lost 5 bases to trimming and J lost 0 bases; unmatched junction nucleotides: 7. Germline values: CDR1 MNHEY, CDR2 SMNVEV (reference sequence). The CDR3 sequence: CASSNRGNLAKNIQYF. CDR3 bases: TGTGCCAGCAGTAACAGGGGCAACTTAGCCAAAAACATTCAGTACTTC.

The CDR3, as DNA: TGTGCCACCAGCAGGGGGGGCCCATCTGAAGCTTTCTTT. Amino acids: CATSRGGPSEAFF. This rearrangement joins TRBV15 to TRBJ1-1; tentative D call: TRBD1 (6 bases). Germline CDR1 is LNHNV and CDR2 is YYDKDF (reference sequence). CDR3 length: 13 residues. V was pared by 3 bases and J by 6 bases, with 11 bases between.

This clone has only one observation. This CDR3 reads CSVKRGTAPYEQYF. The CDR3 DNA reads TGCAGCGTCAAGCGCGGGACAGCGCCCTACGAGCAGTACTTC. The J gene is TRBJ2-7, the V gene TRBV29-1, with D possibly matching TRBD1 (7 bases). V was clipped by 6 bases and J by 2 bases, with 17 bases between them. From germline, CDR1 is SQVTM and CDR2 ANQGSEA. CDR3 size: 14 residues.